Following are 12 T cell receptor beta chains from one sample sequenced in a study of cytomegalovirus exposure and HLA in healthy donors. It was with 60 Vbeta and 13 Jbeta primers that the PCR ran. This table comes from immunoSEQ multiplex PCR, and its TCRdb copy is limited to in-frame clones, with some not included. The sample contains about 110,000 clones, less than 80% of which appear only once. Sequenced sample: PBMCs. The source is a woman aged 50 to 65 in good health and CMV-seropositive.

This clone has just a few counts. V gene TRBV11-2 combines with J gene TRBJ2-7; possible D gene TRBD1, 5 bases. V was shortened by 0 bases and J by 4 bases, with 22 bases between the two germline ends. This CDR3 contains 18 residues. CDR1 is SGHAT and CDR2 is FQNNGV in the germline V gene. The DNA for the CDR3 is TGTGCCAGCAGCTTAGATCAGGGTTCATGGGTAGCCTTGTACGAGCAGTACTTC. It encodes CASSLDQGSWVALYEQYF.

The CDR3 loop is CASSWAPNRGQDTEAFF. The CDR3 DNA sequence: TGTGCCAGCAGTTGGGCCCCTAATAGGGGGCAGGACACTGAAGCTTTCTTT. The chain has TRBV27 and TRBJ1-1, with TRBD1 matching over 7 bases. CDR3 length equals 17 residues. The germline V gene encodes CDR1 MNHEY and CDR2 SMNVEV (reference sequence). V shed 4 bases, J shed 3 bases, and the junction held 14 bases outside the gene matches.

The CDR3 sequence is CASSPPDLAKNIQYF. The DNA for the CDR3 is TGTGCCAGCTCACCACCAGACTTAGCCAAAAACATTCAGTACTTC. The chain combines TRBV18 with TRBJ2-4; D not resolved. Germline CDR1 is KGHSH and CDR2 is LQKENI. The CDR3 is 15 amino acids. Trimming left V 0 bases short and J 0 bases short, with 6 bases between.

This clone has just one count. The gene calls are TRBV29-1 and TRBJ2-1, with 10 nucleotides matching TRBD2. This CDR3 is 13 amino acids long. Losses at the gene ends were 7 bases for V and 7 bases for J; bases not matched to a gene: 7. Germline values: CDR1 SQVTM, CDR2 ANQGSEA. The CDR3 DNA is TGCAGCGCCCTTCTAGCGGGAGAAAATGAGCAGTTCTTC. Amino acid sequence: CSALLAGENEQFF.

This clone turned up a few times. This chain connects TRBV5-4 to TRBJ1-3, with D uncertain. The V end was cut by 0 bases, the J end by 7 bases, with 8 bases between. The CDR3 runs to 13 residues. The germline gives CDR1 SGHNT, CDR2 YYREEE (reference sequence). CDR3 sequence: CASSLATENTIYF. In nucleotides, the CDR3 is TGTGCCAGCAGCTTGGCCACGGAGAACACCATATATTTT.

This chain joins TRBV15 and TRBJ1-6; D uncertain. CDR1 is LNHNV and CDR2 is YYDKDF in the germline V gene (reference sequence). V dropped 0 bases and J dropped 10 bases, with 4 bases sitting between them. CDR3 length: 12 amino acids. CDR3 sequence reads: CATSRDRSPLHF. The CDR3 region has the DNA TGTGCCACCAGCAGAGATCGGTCACCCCTCCACTTT.

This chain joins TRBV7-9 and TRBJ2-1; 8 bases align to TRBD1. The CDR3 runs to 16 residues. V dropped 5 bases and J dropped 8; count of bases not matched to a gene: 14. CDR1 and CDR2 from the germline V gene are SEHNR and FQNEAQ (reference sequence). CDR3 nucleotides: TGTGCCAGCAGCAACACTGCGGGACAGGAAGGCGATGAGCAGTTCTTC. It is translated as CASSNTAGQEGDEQFF.

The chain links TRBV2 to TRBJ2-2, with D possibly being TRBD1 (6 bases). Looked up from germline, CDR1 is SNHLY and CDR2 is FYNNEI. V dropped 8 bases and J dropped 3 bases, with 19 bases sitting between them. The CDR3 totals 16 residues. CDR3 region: CASRGARGEDTGELFF. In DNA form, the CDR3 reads TGTGCCAGCCGGGGCGCCAGGGGCGAGGACACCGGGGAGCTGTTTTTT.

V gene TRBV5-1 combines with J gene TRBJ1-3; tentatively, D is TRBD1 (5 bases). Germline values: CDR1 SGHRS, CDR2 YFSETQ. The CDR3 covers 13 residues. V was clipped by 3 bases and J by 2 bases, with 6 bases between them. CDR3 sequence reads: CASSWTTGNTIYF. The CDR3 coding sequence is TGCGCCAGCAGCTGGACAACTGGAAACACCATATATTTT.

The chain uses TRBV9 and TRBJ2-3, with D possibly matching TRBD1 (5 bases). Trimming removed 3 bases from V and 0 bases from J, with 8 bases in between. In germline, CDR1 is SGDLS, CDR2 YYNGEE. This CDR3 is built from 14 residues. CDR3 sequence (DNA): TGTGCCAGCAGCGGGGGCGGTAGCACAGATACGCAGTATTTT. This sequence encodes CASSGGGSTDTQYF.

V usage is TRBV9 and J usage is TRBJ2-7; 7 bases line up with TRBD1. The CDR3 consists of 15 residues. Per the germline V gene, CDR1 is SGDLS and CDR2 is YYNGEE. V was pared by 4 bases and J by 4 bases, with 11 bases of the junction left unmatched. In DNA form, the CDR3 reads TGTGCCAGCAGCCCCCGGACAGGCCTCGGGTACGAGCAGTACTTC. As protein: CASSPRTGLGYEQYF.

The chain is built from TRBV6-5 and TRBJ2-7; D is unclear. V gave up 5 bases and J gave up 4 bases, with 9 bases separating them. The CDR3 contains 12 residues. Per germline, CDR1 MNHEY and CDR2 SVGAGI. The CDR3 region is CASSETSYEQYF. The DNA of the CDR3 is TGTGCCAGCAGTGAAACCAGTTACGAGCAGTACTTC.